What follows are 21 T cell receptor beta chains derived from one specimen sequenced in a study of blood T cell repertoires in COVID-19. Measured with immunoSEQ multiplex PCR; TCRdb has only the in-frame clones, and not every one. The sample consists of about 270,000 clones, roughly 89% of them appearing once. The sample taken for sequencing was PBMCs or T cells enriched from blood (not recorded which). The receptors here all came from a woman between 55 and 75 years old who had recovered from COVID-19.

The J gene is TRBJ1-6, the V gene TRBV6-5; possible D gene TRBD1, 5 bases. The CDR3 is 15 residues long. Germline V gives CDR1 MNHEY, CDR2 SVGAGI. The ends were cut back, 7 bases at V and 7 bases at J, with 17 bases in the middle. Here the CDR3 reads CASIPGRGGNSPLHF. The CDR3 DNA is TGTGCCAGCATCCCCGGACGGGGGGGAAATTCACCCCTCCACTTT.

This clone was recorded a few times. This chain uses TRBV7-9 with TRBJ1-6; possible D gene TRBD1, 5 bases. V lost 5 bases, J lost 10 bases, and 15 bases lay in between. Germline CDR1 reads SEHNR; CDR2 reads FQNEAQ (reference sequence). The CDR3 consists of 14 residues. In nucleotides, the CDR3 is TGTGCCAGCAGCCCCGGGCAGGGTGGATCACCCCTCCACTTT. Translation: CASSPGQGGSPLHF. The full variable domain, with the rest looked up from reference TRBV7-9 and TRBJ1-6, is DTGVSQNPRHKITKRGQNVTFRCDPISEHNRLYWYRQTLGQGPEFLTYFQNEAQLEKSRLLSDRFSAERPKGSFSTLEIQRTEQGDSAMYLCASSPGQGGSPLHFGNGTRLTVT.

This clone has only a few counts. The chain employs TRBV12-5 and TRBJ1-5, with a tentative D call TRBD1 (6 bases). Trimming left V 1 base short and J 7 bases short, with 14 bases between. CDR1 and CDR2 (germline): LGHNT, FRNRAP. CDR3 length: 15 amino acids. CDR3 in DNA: TGTGCTAGTGGTTTGGCCGGGACCCAGGGGCAGCCCCAGCATTTT. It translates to CASGLAGTQGQPQHF.

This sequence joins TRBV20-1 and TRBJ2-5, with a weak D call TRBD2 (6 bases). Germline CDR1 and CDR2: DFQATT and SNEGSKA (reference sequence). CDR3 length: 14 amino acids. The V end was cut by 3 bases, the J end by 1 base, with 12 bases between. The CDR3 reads CSASPAGGQETQYF. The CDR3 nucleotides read TGCAGTGCTAGTCCGGCCGGGGGCCAAGAGACCCAGTACTTC.

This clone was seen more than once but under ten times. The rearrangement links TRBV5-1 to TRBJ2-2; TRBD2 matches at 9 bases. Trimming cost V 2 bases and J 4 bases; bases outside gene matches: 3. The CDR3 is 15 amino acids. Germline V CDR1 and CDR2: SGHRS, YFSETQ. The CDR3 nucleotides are TGCGCCAGCAGCTTTAGCGGGGGAGGCACCGGGGAGCTGTTTTTT. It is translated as CASSFSGGGTGELFF.

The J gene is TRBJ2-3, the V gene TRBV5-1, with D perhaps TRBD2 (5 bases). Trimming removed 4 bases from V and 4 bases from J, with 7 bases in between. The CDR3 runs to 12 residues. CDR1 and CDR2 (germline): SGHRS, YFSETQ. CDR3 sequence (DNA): TGCGCCAGCAGCCAGGACTCAGATACGCAGTATTTT. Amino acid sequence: CASSQDSDTQYF.

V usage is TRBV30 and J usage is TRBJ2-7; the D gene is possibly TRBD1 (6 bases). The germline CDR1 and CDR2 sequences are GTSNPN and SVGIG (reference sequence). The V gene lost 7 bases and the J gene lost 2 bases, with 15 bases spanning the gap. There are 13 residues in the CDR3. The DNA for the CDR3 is TGTGCCTTCGGACAGAACCCAACCTACGAGCAGTACTTC. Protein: CAFGQNPTYEQYF.

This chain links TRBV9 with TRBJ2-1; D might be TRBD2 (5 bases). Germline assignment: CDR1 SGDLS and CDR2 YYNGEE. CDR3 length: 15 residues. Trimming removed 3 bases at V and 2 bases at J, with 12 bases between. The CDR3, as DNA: TGTGCCAGCAGCGCGGACGGAGGAACCTACAATGAGCAGTTCTTC. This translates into CASSADGGTYNEQFF. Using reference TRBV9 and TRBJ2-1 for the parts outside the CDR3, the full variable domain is DSGVTQTPKHLITATGQRVTLRCSPRSGDLSVYWYQQSLDQGLQFLIQYYNGEERAKGNILERFSAQQFPDLHSELNLSSLELGDSALYFCASSADGGTYNEQFFGPGTRLTVL.

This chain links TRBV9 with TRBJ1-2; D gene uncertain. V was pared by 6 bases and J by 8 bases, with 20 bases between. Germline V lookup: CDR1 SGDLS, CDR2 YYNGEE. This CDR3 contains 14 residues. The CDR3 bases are TGTGCCAGCACAATGGGTCGAACAGCCCAGGGCTACACCTTC. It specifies CASTMGRTAQGYTF.

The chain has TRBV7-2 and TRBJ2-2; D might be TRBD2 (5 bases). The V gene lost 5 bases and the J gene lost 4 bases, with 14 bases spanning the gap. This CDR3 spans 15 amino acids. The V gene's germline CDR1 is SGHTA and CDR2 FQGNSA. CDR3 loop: CASSPRMGSTGELFF. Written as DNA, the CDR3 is TGTGCCAGCAGCCCCCGCATGGGGAGCACCGGGGAGCTGTTTTTT.

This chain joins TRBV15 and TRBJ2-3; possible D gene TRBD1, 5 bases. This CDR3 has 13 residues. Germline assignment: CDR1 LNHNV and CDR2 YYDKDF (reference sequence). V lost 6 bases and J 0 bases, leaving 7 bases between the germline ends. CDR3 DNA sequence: TGTGCCACCAGTCAGGGTAGCACAGATACGCAGTATTTT. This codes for CATSQGSTDTQYF.

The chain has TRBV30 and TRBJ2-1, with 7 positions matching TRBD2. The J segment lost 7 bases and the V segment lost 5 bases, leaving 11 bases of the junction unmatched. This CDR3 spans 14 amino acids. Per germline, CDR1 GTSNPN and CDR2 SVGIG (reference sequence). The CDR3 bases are TGTGCCTGGGTGGCGGCGGGAGTGGGGAATGAGCAGTTCTTC. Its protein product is CAWVAAGVGNEQFF.

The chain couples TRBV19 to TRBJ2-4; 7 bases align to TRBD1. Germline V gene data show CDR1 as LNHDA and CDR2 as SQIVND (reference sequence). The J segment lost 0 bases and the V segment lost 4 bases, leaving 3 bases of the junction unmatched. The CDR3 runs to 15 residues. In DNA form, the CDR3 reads TGTGCCAGTAGTACCCAGGGGGTAGCCAAAAACATTCAGTACTTC. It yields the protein CASSTQGVAKNIQYF.

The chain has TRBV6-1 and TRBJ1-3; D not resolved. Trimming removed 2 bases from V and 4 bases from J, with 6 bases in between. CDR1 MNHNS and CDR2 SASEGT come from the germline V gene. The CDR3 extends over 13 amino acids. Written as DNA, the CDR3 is TGTGCCAGCAGTGAAAACACCGGAAACACCATATATTTT. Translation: CASSENTGNTIYF.

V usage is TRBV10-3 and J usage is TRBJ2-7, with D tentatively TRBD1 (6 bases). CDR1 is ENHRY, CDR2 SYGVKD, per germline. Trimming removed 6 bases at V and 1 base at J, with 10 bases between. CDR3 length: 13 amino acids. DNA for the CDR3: TGTGCCATCAGATTCGACAGGTCCTACGAGCAGTACTTC. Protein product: CAIRFDRSYEQYF.

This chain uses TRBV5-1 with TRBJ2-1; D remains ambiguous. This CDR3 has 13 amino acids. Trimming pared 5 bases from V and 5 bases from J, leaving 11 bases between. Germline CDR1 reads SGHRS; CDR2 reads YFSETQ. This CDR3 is CASRVLADNEQFF. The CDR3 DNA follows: TGCGCCAGCAGAGTACTGGCGGACAATGAGCAGTTCTTC.

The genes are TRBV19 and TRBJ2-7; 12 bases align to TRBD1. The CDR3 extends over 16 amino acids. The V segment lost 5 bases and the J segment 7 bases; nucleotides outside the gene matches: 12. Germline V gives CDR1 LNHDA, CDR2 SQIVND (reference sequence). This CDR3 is CASSRTRDRGQGEQYF. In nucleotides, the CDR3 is TGTGCCAGTAGTCGCACCCGGGACAGGGGGCAGGGGGAGCAGTACTTC.

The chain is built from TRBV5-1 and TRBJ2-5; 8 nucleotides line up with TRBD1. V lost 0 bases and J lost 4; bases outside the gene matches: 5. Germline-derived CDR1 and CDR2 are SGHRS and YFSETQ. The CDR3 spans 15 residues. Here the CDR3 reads CASSLGQGAGETQYF. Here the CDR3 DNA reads TGCGCCAGCAGCTTGGGTCAGGGGGCCGGAGAGACCCAGTACTTC.

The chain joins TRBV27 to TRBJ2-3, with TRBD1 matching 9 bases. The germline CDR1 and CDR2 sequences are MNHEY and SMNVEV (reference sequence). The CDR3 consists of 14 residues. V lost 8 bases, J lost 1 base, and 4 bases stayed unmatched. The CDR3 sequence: CASGHRGRTDTQYF. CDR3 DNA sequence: TGTGCCAGCGGCCACAGGGGGCGCACAGATACGCAGTATTTT.

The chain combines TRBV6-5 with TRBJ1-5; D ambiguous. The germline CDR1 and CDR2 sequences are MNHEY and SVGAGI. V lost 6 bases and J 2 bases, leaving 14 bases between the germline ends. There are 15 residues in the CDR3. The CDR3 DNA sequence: TGTGCCAGCAGGAGAGGGCAGGACCGCAATCAGCCCCAGCATTTT. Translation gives CASRRGQDRNQPQHF.

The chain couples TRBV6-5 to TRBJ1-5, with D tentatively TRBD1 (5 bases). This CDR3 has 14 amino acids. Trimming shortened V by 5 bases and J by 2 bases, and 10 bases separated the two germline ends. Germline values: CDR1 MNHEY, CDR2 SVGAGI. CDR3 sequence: CASSPGVGNQPQHF. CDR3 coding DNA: TGTGCCAGCAGTCCGGGGGTGGGCAATCAGCCCCAGCATTTT.